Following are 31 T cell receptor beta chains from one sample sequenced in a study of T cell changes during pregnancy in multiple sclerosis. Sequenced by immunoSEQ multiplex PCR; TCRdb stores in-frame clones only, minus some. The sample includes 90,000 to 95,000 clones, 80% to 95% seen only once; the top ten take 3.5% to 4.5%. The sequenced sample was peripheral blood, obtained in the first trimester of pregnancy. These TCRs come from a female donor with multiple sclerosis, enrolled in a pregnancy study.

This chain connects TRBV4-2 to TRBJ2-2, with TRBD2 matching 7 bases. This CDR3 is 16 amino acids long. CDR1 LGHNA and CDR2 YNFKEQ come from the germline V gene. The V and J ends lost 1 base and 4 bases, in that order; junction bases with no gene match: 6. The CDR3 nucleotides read TGTGCCAGCAGCCAAGGGCTAGCGGTGGGCACCGGGGAGCTGTTTTTT. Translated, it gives CASSQGLAVGTGELFF.

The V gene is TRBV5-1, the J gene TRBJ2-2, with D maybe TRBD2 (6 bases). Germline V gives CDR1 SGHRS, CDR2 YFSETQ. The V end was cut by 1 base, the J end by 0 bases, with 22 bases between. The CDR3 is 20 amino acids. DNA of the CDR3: TGCGCCAGCAGCTTGCTTAGCCCCCGACTAGATGTCGCGAACACCGGGGAGCTGTTTTTT. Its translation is CASSLLSPRLDVANTGELFF.

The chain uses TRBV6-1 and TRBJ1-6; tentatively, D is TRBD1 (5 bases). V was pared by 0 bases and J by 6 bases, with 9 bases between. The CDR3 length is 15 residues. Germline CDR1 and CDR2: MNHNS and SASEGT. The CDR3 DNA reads TGTGCCAGCAGTGAAGCGGACATGGGTAATTCACCCCTCCACTTT. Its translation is CASSEADMGNSPLHF.

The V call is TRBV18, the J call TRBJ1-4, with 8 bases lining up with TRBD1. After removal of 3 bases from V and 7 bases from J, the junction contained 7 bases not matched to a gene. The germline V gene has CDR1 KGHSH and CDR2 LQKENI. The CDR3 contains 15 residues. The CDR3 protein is CASSPPDRAGEKLFF. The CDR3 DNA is TGTGCCAGCTCACCCCCGGACAGGGCGGGTGAAAAACTGTTTTTT.

CDR3 coding DNA: TGTGCCAGCAGCCTCCGGGACAGGTTCCACGAGCAGTACTTC. Its translation: CASSLRDRFHEQYF. The gene calls are TRBV7-9 and TRBJ2-7; 8 bases align to TRBD1. Germline loops: CDR1 SEHNR, CDR2 FQNEAQ (reference sequence). After removal of 5 bases from V and 5 bases from J, the junction contained 8 bases not matched to a gene. The CDR3 runs to 14 residues.

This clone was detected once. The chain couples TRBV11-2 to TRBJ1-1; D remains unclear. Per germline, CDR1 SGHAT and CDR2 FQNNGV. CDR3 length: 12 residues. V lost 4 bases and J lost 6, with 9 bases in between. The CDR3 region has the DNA TGTGCCAGCAGCTCTTTACTTCCTGAAGCTTTCTTT. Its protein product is CASSSLLPEAFF.

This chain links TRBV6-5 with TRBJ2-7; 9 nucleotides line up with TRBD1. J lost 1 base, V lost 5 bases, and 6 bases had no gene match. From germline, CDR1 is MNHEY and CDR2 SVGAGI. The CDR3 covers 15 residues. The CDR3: CASSKGTGPSYEQYF. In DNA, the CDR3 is TGTGCCAGCAGTAAGGGGACAGGGCCGTCCTACGAGCAGTACTTC.

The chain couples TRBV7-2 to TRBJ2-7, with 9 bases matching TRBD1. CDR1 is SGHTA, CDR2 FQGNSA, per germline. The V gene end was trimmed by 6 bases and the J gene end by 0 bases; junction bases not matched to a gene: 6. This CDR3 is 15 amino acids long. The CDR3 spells CASSLRDRASYEQYF. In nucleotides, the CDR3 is TGTGCCAGCAGTCTTCGGGACAGGGCCTCCTACGAGCAGTACTTC.

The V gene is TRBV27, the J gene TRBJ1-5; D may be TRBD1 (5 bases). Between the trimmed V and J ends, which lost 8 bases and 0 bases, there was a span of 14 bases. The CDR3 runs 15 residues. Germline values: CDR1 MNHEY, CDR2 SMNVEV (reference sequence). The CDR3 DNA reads TGTGCCAGCGGGGGGACGTTATATAGCAATCAGCCCCAGCATTTT. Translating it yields CASGGTLYSNQPQHF.

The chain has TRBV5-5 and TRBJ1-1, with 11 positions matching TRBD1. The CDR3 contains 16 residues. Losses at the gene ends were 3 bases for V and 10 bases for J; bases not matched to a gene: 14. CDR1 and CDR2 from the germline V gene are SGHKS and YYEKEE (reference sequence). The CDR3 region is CASSSGTGGREKVAFF. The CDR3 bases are TGTGCCAGCAGCTCCGGGACAGGGGGGCGGGAGAAGGTAGCTTTCTTT.

The CDR3 sequence is CASRPLRGSDEQYF. DNA for the CDR3: TGTGCCAGCAGGCCGTTGCGGGGATCGGATGAGCAGTACTTC. The J gene is TRBJ2-7, the V gene TRBV6-1; maybe TRBD2 (6 bases). This CDR3 has 14 residues. V gave up 6 bases and J gave up 7 bases, with 19 bases separating them. Germline CDR1 and CDR2: MNHNS and SASEGT.

CDR3 sequence reads: CASSTRDRATNEKLFF. In DNA form, the CDR3 reads TGTGCCAGCAGCACCCGGGACAGGGCAACTAATGAAAAACTGTTTTTT. The chain recombines TRBV9 with TRBJ1-4; 9 bases map to TRBD1. Germline CDR1 is SGDLS and CDR2 is YYNGEE. The CDR3 spans 16 residues. Trimming took 4 bases from V and 0 from J; bases not matched to a gene: 4.

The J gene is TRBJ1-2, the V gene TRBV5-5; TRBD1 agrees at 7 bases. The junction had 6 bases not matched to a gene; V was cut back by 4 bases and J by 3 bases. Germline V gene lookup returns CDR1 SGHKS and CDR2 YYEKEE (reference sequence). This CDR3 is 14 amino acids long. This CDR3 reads CASSRRQGDYGYTF. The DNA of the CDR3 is TGTGCCAGCAGCCGTAGACAGGGCGACTATGGCTACACCTTC.

The CDR3 region has the DNA TGTGCCAGTAGCCAAGACAGGGACACTGAAGCTTTCTTT. Its protein product is CASSQDRDTEAFF. This chain links TRBV19 with TRBJ1-1, with 7 bases that match TRBD1. CDR3 length: 13 amino acids. V shed 6 bases and J 3 bases; nucleotides not matched to a gene: 4. CDR1 LNHDA and CDR2 SQIVND come from the germline V gene (reference sequence). The variable domain in full, completed from reference TRBV19 and TRBJ1-1, reads DGGITQSPKYLFRKEGQNVTLSCEQNLNHDAMYWYRQDPGQGLRLIYYSQIVNDFQKGDIAEGYSVSREKKESFPLTVTSAQKNPTAFYLCASSQDRDTEAFFGQGTRLTVV.

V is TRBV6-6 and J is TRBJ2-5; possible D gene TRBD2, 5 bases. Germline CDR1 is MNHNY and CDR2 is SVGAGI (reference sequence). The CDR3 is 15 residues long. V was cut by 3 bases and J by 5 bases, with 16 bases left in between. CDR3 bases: TGTGCCAGCAGTTATCGCCCCGGGATCAGGGAGACCCAGTACTTC. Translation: CASSYRPGIRETQYF.

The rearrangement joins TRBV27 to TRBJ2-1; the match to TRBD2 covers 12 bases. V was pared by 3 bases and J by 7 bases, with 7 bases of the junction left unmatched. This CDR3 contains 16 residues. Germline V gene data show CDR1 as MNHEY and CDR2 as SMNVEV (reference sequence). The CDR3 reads CASSFYKLAGGNEQFF. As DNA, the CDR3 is TGTGCCAGCAGTTTCTACAAACTAGCGGGGGGTAATGAGCAGTTCTTC.

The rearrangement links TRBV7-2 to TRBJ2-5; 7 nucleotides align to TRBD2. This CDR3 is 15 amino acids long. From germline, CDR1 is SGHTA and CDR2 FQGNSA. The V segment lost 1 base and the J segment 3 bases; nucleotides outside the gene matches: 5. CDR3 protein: CASSLGGLEKETQYF. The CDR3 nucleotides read TGTGCCAGCAGCTTAGGCGGACTAGAGAAAGAGACCCAGTACTTC.

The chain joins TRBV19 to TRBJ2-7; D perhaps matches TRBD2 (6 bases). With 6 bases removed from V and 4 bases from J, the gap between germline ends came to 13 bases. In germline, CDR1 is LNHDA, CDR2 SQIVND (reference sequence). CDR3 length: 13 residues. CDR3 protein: CASSSGGGYEQYF. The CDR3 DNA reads TGTGCCAGTAGCTCGGGTGGGGGGTACGAGCAGTACTTC.

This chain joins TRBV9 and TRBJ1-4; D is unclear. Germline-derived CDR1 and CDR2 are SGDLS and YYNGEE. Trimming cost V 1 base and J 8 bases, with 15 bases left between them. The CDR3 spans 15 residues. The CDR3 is CASSVRAGSEEKLFF. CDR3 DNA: TGTGCCAGCAGCGTAAGGGCAGGTAGCGAAGAAAAACTGTTTTTT. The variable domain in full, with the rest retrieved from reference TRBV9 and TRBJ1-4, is DSGVTQTPKHLITATGQRVTLRCSPRSGDLSVYWYQQSLDQGLQFLIQYYNGEERAKGNILERFSAQQFPDLHSELNLSSLELGDSALYFCASSVRAGSEEKLFFGSGTQLSVL.

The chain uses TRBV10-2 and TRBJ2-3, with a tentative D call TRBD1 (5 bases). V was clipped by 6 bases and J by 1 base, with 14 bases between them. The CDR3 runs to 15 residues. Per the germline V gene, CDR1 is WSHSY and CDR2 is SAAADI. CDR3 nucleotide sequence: TGCGCCAGCAGCCGAGTTACGACAGGCACAGATACGCAGTATTTT. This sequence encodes CASSRVTTGTDTQYF.

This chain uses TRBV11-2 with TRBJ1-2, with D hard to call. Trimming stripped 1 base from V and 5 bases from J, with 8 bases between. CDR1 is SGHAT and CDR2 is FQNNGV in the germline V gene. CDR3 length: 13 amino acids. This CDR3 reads CASSLGRVYGYTF. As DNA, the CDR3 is TGTGCCAGCAGCTTAGGTCGTGTTTATGGCTACACCTTC.

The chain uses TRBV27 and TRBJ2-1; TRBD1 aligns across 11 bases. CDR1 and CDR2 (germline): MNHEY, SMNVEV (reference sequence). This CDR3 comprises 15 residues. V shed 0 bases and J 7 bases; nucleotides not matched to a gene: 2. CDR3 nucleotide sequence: TGTGCCAGCAGTTTATCGGGGGACAGGGGGAATGAGCAGTTCTTC. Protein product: CASSLSGDRGNEQFF.

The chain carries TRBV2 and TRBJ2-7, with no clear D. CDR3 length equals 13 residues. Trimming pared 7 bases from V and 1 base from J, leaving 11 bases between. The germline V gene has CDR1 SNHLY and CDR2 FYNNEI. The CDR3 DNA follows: TGTGCCAGCACCGCGAGGAGATCCTACGAGCAGTACTTC. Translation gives CASTARRSYEQYF.

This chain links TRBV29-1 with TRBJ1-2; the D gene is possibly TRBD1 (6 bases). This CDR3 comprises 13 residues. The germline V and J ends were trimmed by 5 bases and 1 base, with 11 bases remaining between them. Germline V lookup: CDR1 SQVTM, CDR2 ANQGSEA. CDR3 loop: CSVKGGDNYGYTF. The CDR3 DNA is TGCAGCGTTAAAGGGGGAGATAACTATGGCTACACCTTC.

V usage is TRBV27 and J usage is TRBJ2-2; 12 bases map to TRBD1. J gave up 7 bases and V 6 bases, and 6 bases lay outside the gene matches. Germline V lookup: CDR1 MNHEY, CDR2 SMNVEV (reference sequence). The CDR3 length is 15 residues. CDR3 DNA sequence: TGTGCCAGCAGGCCCGGGACAGGGGGCCTCGGGGAGCTGTTTTTT. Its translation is CASRPGTGGLGELFF.

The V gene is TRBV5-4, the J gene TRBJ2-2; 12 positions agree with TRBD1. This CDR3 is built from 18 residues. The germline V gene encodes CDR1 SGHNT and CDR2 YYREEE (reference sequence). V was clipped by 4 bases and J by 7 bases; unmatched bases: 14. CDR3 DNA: TGTGCCAGCAGCATCATCCCGGGACAGGGGGCTTTAAGCGGGGAGCTGTTTTTT. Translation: CASSIIPGQGALSGELFF.

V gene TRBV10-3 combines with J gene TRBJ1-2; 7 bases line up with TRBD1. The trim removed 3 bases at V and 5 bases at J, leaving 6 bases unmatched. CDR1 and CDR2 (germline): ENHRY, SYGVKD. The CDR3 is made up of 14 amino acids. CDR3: CAISDGTEIYGYTF. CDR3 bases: TGTGCCATCAGTGACGGGACAGAGATTTATGGCTACACCTTC.

The CDR3 sequence is CASSARDSTYEQYF. CDR3 in DNA: TGTGCCAGCAGCGCCCGGGACTCAACCTACGAGCAGTACTTC. This chain uses TRBV7-9 with TRBJ2-7, with D possibly being TRBD2 (6 bases). The CDR3 is 14 residues long. Trimming stripped 5 bases from V and 2 bases from J, with 13 bases between. CDR1 is SEHNR and CDR2 is FQNEAQ in the germline V gene (reference sequence).

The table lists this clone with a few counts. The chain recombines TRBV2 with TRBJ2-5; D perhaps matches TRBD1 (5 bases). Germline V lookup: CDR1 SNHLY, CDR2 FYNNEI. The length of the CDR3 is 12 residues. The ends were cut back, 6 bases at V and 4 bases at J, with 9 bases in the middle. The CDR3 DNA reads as TGTGCCAGCAGCCGTGACAGAGAGACCCAGTACTTC. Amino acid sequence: CASSRDRETQYF.

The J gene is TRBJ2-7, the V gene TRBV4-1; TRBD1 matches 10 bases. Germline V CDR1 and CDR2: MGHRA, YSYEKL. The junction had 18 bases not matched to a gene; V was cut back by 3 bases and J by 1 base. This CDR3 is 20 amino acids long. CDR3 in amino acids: CASSQVLGTGASVGSYEQYF. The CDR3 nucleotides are TGCGCCAGCAGCCAGGTTCTGGGGACAGGGGCTTCGGTTGGATCCTACGAGCAGTACTTC.

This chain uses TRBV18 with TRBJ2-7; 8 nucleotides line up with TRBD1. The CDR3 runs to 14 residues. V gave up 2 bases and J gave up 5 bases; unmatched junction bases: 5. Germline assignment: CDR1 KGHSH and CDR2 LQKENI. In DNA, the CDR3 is TGTGCCAGCTCACCAGACAGGGGCGGGAACGAGCAGTACTTC. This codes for CASSPDRGGNEQYF.